Listed below are T cell receptor beta chains from one sample, sequenced in a study of T-cell memory formation after mild COVID-19. From the 5' RACE reads, TCRdb called clonotypes with MiXCR, one entry per CDR3 protein. Among roughly 450,000 distinct CDR3 sequences listed, roughly 20% were seen once. Sequenced input: PBMCs or a T cell subset sorted from them (not recorded which). The receptors were sampled from an adult woman who had mild COVID-19 (a few samples of this study predate the infection). Cell type and time point are not known. Each CDR3 is given with its conserved first and last residue. Each record gives: clone size, V gene, J gene, D gene, CDR3 DNA, CDR3 protein. The D gene is left open where the match is weak. Expanded clones are given a class, and other clones once, few, many or no size at all.

clone size: few; V gene: TRBV7-9; J gene: TRBJ2-1; D gene: TRBD1; CDR3 DNA: TGTGCCAGCAGCTTAGCCTGGGGACAGGGAAAAAGTTCCTGGGATGAGCAGTTCTTC; CDR3 protein: CASSLAWGQGKSSWDEQFF
clone size: NA; V gene: TRBV12-3/TRBV12-4; J gene: TRBJ1-1; D gene: NA; CDR3 DNA: TGTGCCAGCAGTCCCACGGGGAGGGCGAACACTGAAGCTTTCTTT; CDR3 protein: CASSPTGRANTEAFF
clone size: few; V gene: TRBV29-1; J gene: TRBJ2-7; D gene: TRBD2; CDR3 DNA: TGCAGCGCCCGCAGGCGGCTAGCGGACTACGAGCAGTACTTC; CDR3 protein: CSARRRLADYEQYF
clone size: few; V gene: TRBV30; J gene: TRBJ2-1; D gene: NA; CDR3 DNA: TGTGCCTGGAGACGGGACTCCTACAATGAGCAGTTCTTC; CDR3 protein: CAWRRDSYNEQFF
clone size: many; V gene: TRBV20-1; J gene: TRBJ2-7; D gene: NA; CDR3 DNA: TGCAGTGCTAACAGGGCGAATTCCTACGAGCAGTACTTC; CDR3 protein: CSANRANSYEQYF
clone size: NA; V gene: TRBV20-1; J gene: TRBJ1-2; D gene: TRBD1; CDR3 DNA: TGCAGTGCTTCAGAGATTGTCGGACAGGGAGCCGCTAACTATGGCTACACCTTC; CDR3 protein: CSASEIVGQGAANYGYTF
clone size: few; V gene: TRBV20-1; J gene: TRBJ2-7; D gene: TRBD2; CDR3 DNA: TGCAGTGCTAGACGGGGGGGGCCCGTCGAGCAGTACTTC; CDR3 protein: CSARRGGPVEQYF
clone size: NA; V gene: TRBV27; J gene: TRBJ2-7; D gene: NA; CDR3 DNA: TGTGCCAGCAGTTTTCGGGTCACCCAAGGGGGACAAAAATCAACCTACGAGCAGTACTTC; CDR3 protein: CASSFRVTQGGQKSTYEQYF
clone size: few; V gene: TRBV7-3; J gene: TRBJ2-1; D gene: TRBD2; CDR3 DNA: TGTGCCAGCAGCTTAGTTATAGGAGGACTAGCGCACAATGAGCAGTTCTTC; CDR3 protein: CASSLVIGGLAHNEQFF
clone size: few; V gene: TRBV5-1; J gene: TRBJ1-1; D gene: NA; CDR3 DNA: TGCGCCAGCAGCGAACAGGGAGTTAACACTGAAGCTTTCTTT; CDR3 protein: CASSEQGVNTEAFF
clone size: NA; V gene: TRBV5-1; J gene: TRBJ1-1; D gene: NA; CDR3 DNA: TGCGCCAGCAAGTACGGCCTGAACACTGAAGCTTTCTTT; CDR3 protein: CASKYGLNTEAFF
clone size: NA; V gene: TRBV5-6; J gene: TRBJ2-3; D gene: NA; CDR3 DNA: TGTGCCAGCAGCTTGACGGGGCCAGAAGATACGCAGTATTTT; CDR3 protein: CASSLTGPEDTQYF
clone size: few; V gene: TRBV9; J gene: TRBJ2-1; D gene: TRBD1; CDR3 DNA: TGTGCCAGCAGCGTCCGGACAGGGGGCGATGAGCAGTTCTTC; CDR3 protein: CASSVRTGGDEQFF
clone size: NA; V gene: TRBV7-9; J gene: TRBJ2-1; D gene: NA; CDR3 DNA: TGTGCCAGCAGCTTGACCTTGGGGGGACGTATGGCAAATGAGCAGTTCTTC; CDR3 protein: CASSLTLGGRMANEQFF
clone size: NA; V gene: TRBV7-2; J gene: TRBJ1-4; D gene: NA; CDR3 DNA: TGTGCCAGCAGCCCAACGAGACTCAGTAATGAAAAACTGTTTTTT; CDR3 protein: CASSPTRLSNEKLFF
clone size: NA; V gene: TRBV6-5; J gene: TRBJ2-3; D gene: TRBD2; CDR3 DNA: TGTGCCAGCAGCCCGGGACTAGATACAGATACGCAGTATTTT; CDR3 protein: CASSPGLDTDTQYF
clone size: few; V gene: TRBV5-1; J gene: TRBJ2-7; D gene: TRBD1; CDR3 DNA: TGCGCCAGCAGCTACAGGGGGATTGCTAACGAGCAGTACTTC; CDR3 protein: CASSYRGIANEQYF
clone size: NA; V gene: TRBV5-1; J gene: TRBJ2-7; D gene: NA; CDR3 DNA: TGCGCCAGCAGCATGGCCTCCCAATGGGATTTCCCCTACGAGCAGTACTTC; CDR3 protein: CASSMASQWDFPYEQYF
clone size: NA; V gene: TRBV27; J gene: TRBJ2-2; D gene: TRBD2; CDR3 DNA: TGTGCCAGCAGTTGGGGGGGTATCGGGGAGCTGTCTTTT; CDR3 protein: CASSWGGIGELSF
clone size: few; V gene: TRBV12-3/TRBV12-4; J gene: TRBJ1-2; D gene: TRBD1; CDR3 DNA: TGTGCCAGCAGTCCAACCGGACAGGCGAATGGCTACACCTTC; CDR3 protein: CASSPTGQANGYTF
clone size: NA; V gene: TRBV5-5; J gene: TRBJ1-2; D gene: NA; CDR3 DNA: TGTGCCAGCAGCTTGGTCCCCAGGGGAGATGGCTACACCTTC; CDR3 protein: CASSLVPRGDGYTF
clone size: few; V gene: TRBV10-3; J gene: TRBJ2-7; D gene: NA; CDR3 DNA: TGTGCCATCAGTGAGACAGCGTTCTTGTACGAGCAGTACTTC; CDR3 protein: CAISETAFLYEQYF
clone size: few; V gene: TRBV5-1; J gene: TRBJ2-3; D gene: NA; CDR3 DNA: TGCGCCAGCAGCTTGCCCAGGGGAGCGGCAGATACGCAGTATTTT; CDR3 protein: CASSLPRGAADTQYF
clone size: NA; V gene: TRBV5-1; J gene: TRBJ1-2; D gene: NA; CDR3 DNA: TGCGCCAGCAGCTTGGGAACAGCGGATTATGGCTACACCTTC; CDR3 protein: CASSLGTADYGYTF
clone size: NA; V gene: TRBV18; J gene: TRBJ1-1; D gene: NA; CDR3 DNA: TGTGCCAGCTCACCGGACGTTCCGGGGTCGAACACTGAAGCTTTCTTT; CDR3 protein: CASSPDVPGSNTEAFF
clone size: NA; V gene: TRBV12-3/TRBV12-4; J gene: TRBJ2-2; D gene: TRBD2; CDR3 DNA: TGTGCCAGCAGTGCCGGGCGGGGGAGGTTGGACCCAGGAGGGACCGGGGAGCTGTTTTTT; CDR3 protein: CASSAGRGRLDPGGTGELFF
clone size: NA; V gene: TRBV12-3/TRBV12-4; J gene: TRBJ2-7; D gene: TRBD2; CDR3 DNA: TGTGCCAGCAGACTAGCGGGAGGCGAGCAGTACTTC; CDR3 protein: CASRLAGGEQYF
clone size: NA; V gene: TRBV12-3/TRBV12-4; J gene: TRBJ1-6; D gene: NA; CDR3 DNA: TGTGCCAGCAGTTTGACAGACTATTCACCCCTCCACTTT; CDR3 protein: CASSLTDYSPLHF
clone size: few; V gene: TRBV29-1; J gene: TRBJ2-2; D gene: NA; CDR3 DNA: TGCAGCGTGACTAACGGATTGGACACCGGGGAGCTGTTTTTT; CDR3 protein: CSVTNGLDTGELFF
clone size: NA; V gene: TRBV12-3/TRBV12-4; J gene: TRBJ2-3; D gene: TRBD1; CDR3 DNA: TGTGCCAGCAGTCCGGCCGGGACAGGTACAGATACGCAGTATTTT; CDR3 protein: CASSPAGTGTDTQYF
clone size: few; V gene: TRBV7-9; J gene: TRBJ2-7; D gene: NA; CDR3 DNA: TGTGCCAGCAGCCGAAGCGGACAGCTTAACTCCTACGAGCAGTACTTC; CDR3 protein: CASSRSGQLNSYEQYF
clone size: many; V gene: TRBV12-3/TRBV12-4; J gene: TRBJ1-2; D gene: NA; CDR3 DNA: TGTGCCAGCAGTTTAGGATCGCAGGGATGGTATGGCTACACCTTC; CDR3 protein: CASSLGSQGWYGYTF
clone size: few; V gene: TRBV28; J gene: TRBJ2-7; D gene: NA; CDR3 DNA: TGTGCCAGCAGTTATGGGATTAGCTCCTACGAGCAGTACTTC; CDR3 protein: CASSYGISSYEQYF
clone size: NA; V gene: TRBV9; J gene: TRBJ2-1; D gene: TRBD2; CDR3 DNA: TGTGCCAGCAGCGTAAACCCCGGGACTAGCGGGATCAATGAGCAGTTCTTC; CDR3 protein: CASSVNPGTSGINEQFF
clone size: few; V gene: TRBV12-3/TRBV12-4; J gene: TRBJ1-6; D gene: NA; CDR3 DNA: TGTGCCAGCAGTTTAGGGGGGGCCTCACCCCTCCACTTT; CDR3 protein: CASSLGGASPLHF
clone size: NA; V gene: TRBV10-3; J gene: TRBJ1-2; D gene: NA; CDR3 DNA: TGTGCCATCAGTGAGTCGATTATTCTTGGTGGCTACACCTTC; CDR3 protein: CAISESIILGGYTF
clone size: few; V gene: TRBV6-5; J gene: TRBJ1-3; D gene: NA; CDR3 DNA: TGTGCCAGCCACTCCGGGACACTTGAGTCAGACACCATATATTTT; CDR3 protein: CASHSGTLESDTIYF
clone size: NA; V gene: TRBV29-1; J gene: TRBJ1-1; D gene: TRBD1; CDR3 DNA: TGCAGCGAGAGACAGGGGGAAACTGAAGCTTTCTTT; CDR3 protein: CSERQGETEAFF
clone size: few; V gene: TRBV3-1; J gene: TRBJ2-7; D gene: NA; CDR3 DNA: TGTGCCAGCAGCCAAGGCCGGGACAAGTACGAGCAGTACTTC; CDR3 protein: CASSQGRDKYEQYF
clone size: NA; V gene: TRBV12-3/TRBV12-4; J gene: TRBJ2-7; D gene: TRBD2; CDR3 DNA: TGTGCCAGCAGTCGGACTAGCGAGGTAAACGAGCAGTACTTC; CDR3 protein: CASSRTSEVNEQYF
clone size: NA; V gene: TRBV14; J gene: TRBJ2-1; D gene: TRBD2; CDR3 DNA: TGTGCCAGCAGCCAAGCAGGAGCGGGACCGTCCTACAATGAGCAGTTCTTC; CDR3 protein: CASSQAGAGPSYNEQFF
clone size: few; V gene: TRBV7-8; J gene: TRBJ1-5; D gene: NA; CDR3 DNA: TGTGCCAGCAGCTATGCGGATGGGAGGCCCCAGCATTTT; CDR3 protein: CASSYADGRPQHF
clone size: NA; V gene: TRBV19; J gene: TRBJ2-7; D gene: NA; CDR3 DNA: TGTGCCAGTAGTCCCCAAACAGCCTACGAGCAGTACTTC; CDR3 protein: CASSPQTAYEQYF
clone size: NA; V gene: TRBV3-1; J gene: TRBJ2-1; D gene: NA; CDR3 DNA: TGTGCCAGCAGCCAAGGTAGTACGGGTACCTCCTACAATGAGCAGTTCTTC; CDR3 protein: CASSQGSTGTSYNEQFF
clone size: few; V gene: TRBV5-5; J gene: TRBJ1-3; D gene: NA; CDR3 DNA: TGTGCCAGCAGCTTGCAGATCTTCTCTGGAAACACCATATATTTT; CDR3 protein: CASSLQIFSGNTIYF
clone size: NA; V gene: TRBV10-3; J gene: TRBJ2-1; D gene: TRBD2; CDR3 DNA: TGTGCCATCAGTGTTAGACTAGCGGGAGTCGACAATGAGCAGTTCTTC; CDR3 protein: CAISVRLAGVDNEQFF
clone size: NA; V gene: TRBV19; J gene: TRBJ2-7; D gene: TRBD2; CDR3 DNA: TGTGCCAGTAGTATAGGAAGGCGGGAGACTCCCTACGAGCAGTACTTC; CDR3 protein: CASSIGRRETPYEQYF
clone size: few; V gene: TRBV20-1; J gene: TRBJ1-6; D gene: NA; CDR3 DNA: TGCAGTGCTAGAGTGGGCAGAAATTCACCCCTCCAGTTT; CDR3 protein: CSARVGRNSPLQF
clone size: NA; V gene: TRBV2; J gene: TRBJ2-7; D gene: NA; CDR3 DNA: TGTGCCAGCAGGCTAGGCGAGCAGTACTTC; CDR3 protein: CASRLGEQYF
clone size: NA; V gene: TRBV7-9; J gene: TRBJ2-7; D gene: NA; CDR3 DNA: TGTGCCAGCAGCCCCCTCCCCCTTGCCGGGAGCCCCCTCTCCTACGAGCAGTACTTC; CDR3 protein: CASSPLPLAGSPLSYEQYF
clone size: many; V gene: TRBV24-1; J gene: TRBJ2-2; D gene: TRBD1; CDR3 DNA: TGTGCCACCAGTGACCTCCGGGACAGGGGTTTCCACGGGGAGCTGTTTTTT; CDR3 protein: CATSDLRDRGFHGELFF
clone size: few; V gene: TRBV3-1; J gene: TRBJ2-2; D gene: TRBD1; CDR3 DNA: TGTGCCAGCAGCCAGCCGACAGGGGCCGGGGAGCTGTTTTTT; CDR3 protein: CASSQPTGAGELFF
clone size: NA; V gene: TRBV20-1; J gene: TRBJ2-7; D gene: TRBD2; CDR3 DNA: TGCAGTGCTAGGTTAGCTAGCGGGACTACCTACGAGCAGTACTTC; CDR3 protein: CSARLASGTTYEQYF
clone size: NA; V gene: TRBV3-1; J gene: TRBJ2-5; D gene: NA; CDR3 DNA: TGTGCCAGCAGCCTACCGACTACCCAAGAGACCCAGTACTTC; CDR3 protein: CASSLPTTQETQYF
clone size: NA; V gene: TRBV6-5; J gene: TRBJ2-7; D gene: TRBD1; CDR3 DNA: TGTGCCAGCAAAGCCGGGACAGCGAGCTCCTACGAGCAGTACTTC; CDR3 protein: CASKAGTASSYEQYF